One T cell receptor beta chain is described in this entry. The source of the sample is a study of blood T cell repertoires in COVID-19. TCRdb's table, derived via immunoSEQ multiplex PCR, lists solely in-frame clones and lacks some. The repertoire holds over 150,000 clones, about 86% seen once, with around 7.7% in the top ten. V was pared by 4 bases and J by 10 bases, with 25 bases between. The CDR3 extends over 16 amino acids. CDR1 GTSNPN and CDR2 SVGIG come from the germline V gene (reference sequence). Sequencing input: PBMCs or T cells enriched from blood (not recorded which). The TCR comes from a man aged 45-65 years who had recovered from COVID-19. The chain uses TRBV30 and TRBJ1-4; D unresolved. CDR3 in amino acids: CAWTPLIRGPFGKLFF. As DNA, the CDR3 is TGTGCCTGGACCCCTCTGATCCGGGGTCCGTTCGGAAAACTGTTTTTT.